This TCR beta chain derives from a study of T cell responses to AZD1222 COVID-19 vaccine. Study-wide results and limits: Seropositive status at baseline applied to only 5 or 6 AZD1222 recipients. With two AZD1222 doses given, Spike-specific TCR breadth and depth both rose. The CD4 TCRs associated with vaccination extended across spike and predominated at 160-218 and 743-854. Clonal diversity was possibly underestimated, and the donors were mostly white British, with more females.

This clone was seen a handful of times. Its cognate antigen is unknown. V was cut by 8 bases and J by 1 base, with 17 bases left in between. Looked up from germline, CDR1 is GTSNPN and CDR2 is SVGIG (reference sequence). The CDR3 contains 15 residues. Libraries were prepared by immunoSEQ multiplex PCR; TCRdb keeps only in-frame clonotypes and omits some of them. The data contain tens of thousands of clones, 65% to 85% of them singletons. The sequencing used peripheral blood, collected 28 days after the second AZD1222 dose. The receptor was isolated from an adult who received the AZD1222 COVID-19 vaccine. V and J are TRBV30 and TRBJ2-2, with D perhaps TRBD1 (5 bases). CDR3 nucleotides: TGTGCCGGGGCCGAAGGATTATTGAACACCGGGGAGCTGTTTTTT. It encodes CAGAEGLLNTGELFF. The full variable domain, completed using reference TRBV30 and TRBJ2-2, is SQTIHQWPATLVQPVGSPLSLECTVEGTSNPNLYWYRQAAGRGLQLLFYSVGIGQISSEVPQNLSASRPQDRQFILSSKKLLLSDSGFYLCAGAEGLLNTGELFFGEGSRLTVL.